Listed below are T cell receptor beta chains from one sample, sequenced in a study of blood T cell repertoires in COVID-19. Profiled with immunoSEQ multiplex PCR; TCRdb holds only in-frame clones, not every one. The sample has roughly 70,000 clones, approximately 75% seen once. The sequenced sample was peripheral blood. The source of these receptors is a woman aged 60 to 75 with acute or convalescent COVID-19. CDR3s include the opening cysteine and the closing phenylalanine or tryptophan. The D gene is left open where the match is weak. Some rows have no size entry. The others give once, few or many, or a class for an expanded clone.

V: TRBV11-2
J: TRBJ2-7
size: NA
D: TRBD1
DNA: TGTGCCAGCAGCCGGGACAGGTCCTACGAGCAGTACTTC
CDR3: CASSRDRSYEQYF

V: TRBV10-3
J: TRBJ2-5
size: NA
D: NA
DNA: TGTGCCATCGGCAGGACAGATCAAGAGACCCAGTACTTC
CDR3: CAIGRTDQETQYF

V: TRBV12-3/TRBV12-4
J: TRBJ2-7
size: few
D: NA
DNA: TGTGCCAGCAGTTTAGACAGATCCTACGAGCAGTACTTC
CDR3: CASSLDRSYEQYF

V: TRBV9
J: TRBJ2-7
size: NA
D: TRBD1
DNA: TGTGCCAGCAGCGATTCGACAGGGTACGAGCAGTACTTC
CDR3: CASSDSTGYEQYF

V: TRBV6-2/TRBV6-3
J: TRBJ1-4
size: NA
D: NA
DNA: TGTGCCAGCGGCCGGACAGTCTCTAATGAAAAACTGTTTTTT
CDR3: CASGRTVSNEKLFF

V: TRBV27
J: TRBJ2-7
size: NA
D: TRBD2
DNA: TGTGCCAGTGGACTAGCGGGGGGGGTGTACGAGCAGTACTTC
CDR3: CASGLAGGVYEQYF

V: TRBV4-3
J: TRBJ1-1
size: NA
D: NA
DNA: TGCGCCAGCAGCCCCAGGGTGGGGAACACTGAAGCTTTCTTT
CDR3: CASSPRVGNTEAFF

V: TRBV11-2
J: TRBJ2-2
size: NA
D: TRBD1
DNA: TGTGCCAGCAGGAAGACAGGGGGGACCGGGGAGCTGTTTTTT
CDR3: CASRKTGGTGELFF

V: TRBV5-1
J: TRBJ2-5
size: NA
D: TRBD2
DNA: TGCGCCAGCAGCTTGGGGGAGACTAGCGGGGGTCGAGAGACCCAGTACTTC
CDR3: CASSLGETSGGRETQYF

V: TRBV27
J: TRBJ2-5
size: NA
D: NA
DNA: TGTGCCAGCAGCGAACAGGGAGCGGGGTTGACCCAGTACTTC
CDR3: CASSEQGAGLTQYF

V: TRBV19
J: TRBJ1-5
size: NA
D: TRBD1
DNA: TGTGCCAGTAGATCGAACAGGGGTGGTTGGGGCAATCAGCCCCAGCATTTT
CDR3: CASRSNRGGWGNQPQHF

V: TRBV6-2/TRBV6-3
J: TRBJ2-3
size: NA
D: NA
DNA: TGTGCCAGCAGTTACTCGATGGCAGGGACTAGCACAGATACGCAGTATTTT
CDR3: CASSYSMAGTSTDTQYF

V: TRBV15
J: TRBJ1-1
size: NA
D: TRBD1
DNA: TGTGCCACCAGCAGAATGACAGGGGGGTCTGAAGCTTTCTTT
CDR3: CATSRMTGGSEAFF

V: TRBV9
J: TRBJ1-5
size: few
D: TRBD1
DNA: TGTGCCAGCAGCGTAGGGACAGGGAGTCAGCCCCAGCATTTT
CDR3: CASSVGTGSQPQHF

V: TRBV11-2
J: TRBJ1-3
size: NA
D: TRBD1
DNA: TGTGCCAGCAGAAGTACAGGGGGCGCGGGAAACACCATATATTTT
CDR3: CASRSTGGAGNTIYF

V: TRBV11-2
J: TRBJ1-2
size: few
D: TRBD1
DNA: TGTGCCAGCAGCTTAGGGGCAGGGGGGCCCTATGGCTACACCTTC
CDR3: CASSLGAGGPYGYTF

V: TRBV6-5
J: TRBJ2-7
size: few
D: NA
DNA: TGTGCCAGCAGTTTACTAGCAGAGAGGGGCTACGAGCAGTACTTC
CDR3: CASSLLAERGYEQYF

V: TRBV9
J: TRBJ2-1
size: NA
D: TRBD2
DNA: TGTGCCAGCAGCGTAGTTTTTAAGGGACTAGCGGGGGATGCGGGCAATGAGCAGTTCTTC
CDR3: CASSVVFKGLAGDAGNEQFF

V: TRBV6-6
J: TRBJ2-7
size: NA
D: TRBD1
DNA: TGTGCCAGCAGTACCGACAGGGGAATATATAGCTACGAGCAGTACTTC
CDR3: CASSTDRGIYSYEQYF

V: TRBV9
J: TRBJ1-1
size: NA
D: NA
DNA: TGTGCCAGCAGCGTCGTGGGGGGTGAAGCTTTCTTT
CDR3: CASSVVGGEAFF

V: TRBV5-6
J: TRBJ2-3
size: NA
D: NA
DNA: TGTGCCAGCAGCCCTGGCACCGACTATGGCACAGATACGCAGTATTTT
CDR3: CASSPGTDYGTDTQYF

V: TRBV6-5
J: TRBJ2-7
size: once
D: NA
DNA: TGTGCCAGCACTCCTGCCGCGGCATACGAGCAGTACTTC
CDR3: CASTPAAAYEQYF

V: TRBV5-1
J: TRBJ2-2
size: NA
D: TRBD2
DNA: TGCGCCAGCACCTCACGGGGGGGTAACACCGGGGAGCTGTTTTTT
CDR3: CASTSRGGNTGELFF

V: TRBV5-4
J: TRBJ1-2
size: NA
D: TRBD1
DNA: TGTGCCAGCAGCTTGGACAGGGGCTTCTATGGCTACACCTTC
CDR3: CASSLDRGFYGYTF

V: TRBV5-1
J: TRBJ2-3
size: NA
D: NA
DNA: TGCGCCAGCAGCCCGGCGGCGGGAACAGATACGCAGTATTTT
CDR3: CASSPAAGTDTQYF

V: TRBV12-5
J: TRBJ2-3
size: NA
D: NA
DNA: TGTGCTAGTGGGGACAGATCAGATACGCAGTATTTT
CDR3: CASGDRSDTQYF

V: TRBV28
J: TRBJ2-7
size: NA
D: TRBD1
DNA: TGTGCCAGCAGATCTACAGGGGTTTACGAGCAGTACTTC
CDR3: CASRSTGVYEQYF

V: TRBV3-1/TRBV3-2
J: TRBJ2-7
size: many
D: NA
DNA: TGTGCCAGCAGCCAAGATCCGGTCACAGGGTACTACGAGCAGTACTTC
CDR3: CASSQDPVTGYYEQYF

V: TRBV5-8
J: TRBJ1-4
size: few
D: NA
DNA: TGTGCCAGCAGCCCAGGGGAGACAGCTCGAGTAGCAACTAATGAAAAACTGTTTTTT
CDR3: CASSPGETARVATNEKLFF

V: TRBV5-8
J: TRBJ2-5
size: NA
D: TRBD1
DNA: TGTGCCAGCGCAAGTTCGACAGGGACGTACCAAGAGACCCAGTACTTC
CDR3: CASASSTGTYQETQYF

V: TRBV19
J: TRBJ1-5
size: NA
D: NA
DNA: TGTGCCAGTAGAATTTCCCCATTCCCTTCGACTAGTCAGCCCCAGCATTTT
CDR3: CASRISPFPSTSQPQHF

V: TRBV7-2
J: TRBJ2-2
size: NA
D: NA
DNA: TGTGCCAGCAGTATTACGAGTTCCGAAACCGGGGAGCTGTTTTTT
CDR3: CASSITSSETGELFF

V: TRBV30
J: TRBJ1-1
size: NA
D: TRBD1
DNA: TGTGCCTGGAGTGAAGGACAGGGGAATGCTTTCTTT
CDR3: CAWSEGQGNAFF

V: TRBV2
J: TRBJ1-5
size: NA
D: NA
DNA: TGTGCCAGCAGCGAACGGGCGGGCGTGCAGGAGCCCCAGCATTTT
CDR3: CASSERAGVQEPQHF

V: TRBV28
J: TRBJ2-7
size: few
D: NA
DNA: TGTGCCAGCATGACGACTGACAGTAACTACGAGCAGTACTTC
CDR3: CASMTTDSNYEQYF

V: TRBV7-7
J: TRBJ2-2
size: NA
D: TRBD1
DNA: TGTGCTAGCAGCTCGACTCCGGGACAGAAGCCCGGGGAGCTGTTTTTT
CDR3: CASSSTPGQKPGELFF

V: TRBV13
J: TRBJ2-4
size: NA
D: NA
DNA: TGTGCCAGCAGCTTAGGCCTTGGGGGGGCAAGCAAAAACATTCAGTACTTC
CDR3: CASSLGLGGASKNIQYF

V: TRBV5-1
J: TRBJ1-4
size: NA
D: TRBD1
DNA: TGCGCCAGCAGCTTGCTGGGACAGGGAGGTGAAAAACTGTTTTTT
CDR3: CASSLLGQGGEKLFF

V: TRBV7-9
J: TRBJ2-5
size: NA
D: NA
DNA: TGTGCCAGCAGCTTACAGGGAACTGAAGAGACCCAGTACTTC
CDR3: CASSLQGTEETQYF

V: TRBV7-9
J: TRBJ1-2
size: few
D: TRBD1
DNA: TGTGCCAGCAGCTTGGGGCCGGAGGGGGCAGAGGGCTACACCTTC
CDR3: CASSLGPEGAEGYTF

V: TRBV7-6
J: TRBJ2-3
size: NA
D: TRBD1
DNA: TGTGCCAGCAGCTCGGGACAGTTAAGGAGCACTAGCACAGATACGCAGTATTTT
CDR3: CASSSGQLRSTSTDTQYF

V: TRBV3-1/TRBV3-2
J: TRBJ1-6
size: NA
D: TRBD1
DNA: TGTGCCAGCAGCCTAACAGGGGGAAATTCACCCCTCCACTTT
CDR3: CASSLTGGNSPLHF

V: TRBV2
J: TRBJ1-5
size: NA
D: NA
DNA: TGTGCCAGCAGACCCGTCCGGGATAGCAATCAGCCCCAGCATTTT
CDR3: CASRPVRDSNQPQHF